The sequence of this T cell receptor beta chain was determined in a study of T cell repertoires in cytomegalovirus infection. Whole-study context: The public TCR beta signatures pointed to both CMV infection and matching HLA type. General study findings and limits: The response measured ex vivo was dominated by TCR beta clonotypes (HLA-C-restricted and CMV-specific).

Comment on this clonotype: As yet, its antigen is unknown.

TCRdb passed the reads through MiXCR, listing each CDR3 protein once. The sample yields some 700,000 distinct CDR3 sequences, about a third seen once. The sample consisted of PBMCs. This receptor was identified in a human donor in good health (CMV status not recorded). Some clones in this sample may be carry-over from other donors' samples.

In DNA form, the CDR3 reads TGTGCCAGTTCTTATTGGACCCAAAACAATGAGCAGTTCTTC. Translated, it gives CASSYWTQNNEQFF. This chain joins TRBV19 and TRBJ2-1; no clear D gene. Germline-derived CDR1 and CDR2 are LNHDA and SQIVND (reference sequence). V lost 8 bases and J 5 bases, leaving 16 bases between the germline ends. The CDR3 spans 14 residues.